This T cell receptor (beta chain) was sequenced in a study of brain metastases from non-small cell lung cancer. Study-level points and caveats: Brain metastases shared most TCR repertoire with primaries, with sparse T cells. Compared with their matched primary tumors, about 64% of brain metastases showed expanded T-cell clones.

Per the germline V gene, CDR1 is SEHNR and CDR2 is FQNEAQ (reference sequence). Trimming took off 4 bases at V and 3 bases at J, with 18 bases between the two ends. The CDR3 contains 16 residues. Notes on this clone: The antigen remains undetermined.

Measured with immunoSEQ multiplex PCR; TCRdb has only the in-frame clones, and not every one. The sample has about 3,900 clones, roughly nine tenths seen once. Sequenced: primary lung tumor tissue. The TCR comes from a donor at least 40 years old with non-small cell lung cancer. The V call is TRBV7-9, the J call TRBJ2-5; maybe TRBD2 (6 bases). CDR3 coding DNA: TGTGCCAGCAGCTCCCTTGGAAAGTGGGGGGAAGAGACCCAGTACTTC. This encodes CASSSLGKWGEETQYF.